Presented here are 24 T cell receptor beta chains from one specimen sequenced in a study of cytomegalovirus exposure and HLA in healthy donors. The PCR made use of 60 Vbeta and 13 Jbeta primers. TCRdb's copy holds only in-frame clones and misses some; the assay was immunoSEQ multiplex PCR. Of 60,000 to 70,000 clones in the sample, approximately 80% were seen once. The sequencing input was PBMCs. The receptor source for this set is a woman in her twenties or thirties in good health and CMV-seronegative.

The J gene is TRBJ2-2, the V gene TRBV30; D is uncertain. The germline V gene has CDR1 GTSNPN and CDR2 SVGIG (reference sequence). The ends were cut back, 0 bases at V and 3 bases at J, with 8 bases in the middle. The CDR3 loop spans 14 amino acids. CDR3 bases: TGTGCCTGGAGTGTAGTACGGTACACCGGGGAGCTGTTTTTT. Residues: CAWSVVRYTGELFF.

This clone was seen only once. The chain joins TRBV7-3 to TRBJ2-3; D remains unclear. V was cut by 2 bases and J by 5 bases, with 8 bases left in between. Germline V gives CDR1 SGHTA, CDR2 FQGTGA. The CDR3 is 13 residues long. The CDR3 nucleotides read TGTGCCAGCAGCTTAGTGGGCCGAGATACGCAGTATTTT. It translates to CASSLVGRDTQYF.

V usage is TRBV12-5 and J usage is TRBJ1-5, with 9 bases matching TRBD1. This CDR3 has 16 amino acids. Germline V gene sequence: CDR1 LGHNT, CDR2 FRNRAP. The J segment lost 7 bases and the V segment lost 6 bases, leaving 13 bases of the junction unmatched. CDR3 protein: CASGLTLQGAGQPQHF. The CDR3 coding sequence is TGTGCTAGTGGGCTTACACTACAGGGGGCCGGGCAGCCCCAGCATTTT.

DNA of the CDR3: TGTGCCAGTAGTATAGACGAGAACAATGAGCAGTTCTTC. Its protein is CASSIDENNEQFF. The chain has TRBV19 and TRBJ2-1; unclear D gene. Trimming removed 0 bases from V and 5 bases from J, with 5 bases in between. CDR1 and CDR2 (germline): LNHDA, SQIVND (reference sequence). The CDR3 is 13 amino acids.

Comments on this clone: Other DNA sequences within the sample encode an identical CDR3. The chain carries TRBV7-9 and TRBJ1-2, with a tentative D call TRBD1 (6 bases). V lost 1 base, J lost 2 bases, and 11 bases lay in between. CDR1 and CDR2 from the germline V gene are SEHNR and FQNEAQ (reference sequence). This CDR3 spans 15 amino acids. CDR3 protein: CASSLGQGTNYGYTF. Here the CDR3 DNA reads TGTGCCAGCAGCTTAGGGCAGGGGACCAACTATGGCTACACCTTC.

The J gene is TRBJ2-3, the V gene TRBV9; no firm D call. CDR3 size: 12 residues. Looked up from germline, CDR1 is SGDLS and CDR2 is YYNGEE. V was cut by 7 bases and J by 1 base, with 7 bases left in between. The CDR3 DNA is TGTGCCAGCGCCGCGGGCACAGATACGCAGTATTTT. As protein: CASAAGTDTQYF.

Concerning this clone itself: Relative to the germline gene, one junction end is altered; a read error may explain this. The chain carries TRBV11-3 and TRBJ2-1, with TRBD2 matching 7 bases. The CDR3 runs to 13 residues. The germline gives CDR1 SGHNT, CDR2 YENEEA. Here the CDR3 DNA reads TGTGCCAGCAGCTCCCGGGACTACGATGAGCAGTTCTTC. It specifies CASSSRDYDEQFF.

V is TRBV18 and J is TRBJ2-7; tentative D call: TRBD2 (6 bases). V was shortened by 2 bases and J by 3 bases, with 14 bases between the two germline ends. CDR3 length equals 15 residues. Germline loops: CDR1 KGHSH, CDR2 LQKENI. The CDR3 region has the DNA TGTGCCAGCTCACCAGAGGCGGGATTCCTCTACGAGCAGTACGTC. Amino acids: CASSPEAGFLYEQYV.

The chain has TRBV12-5 and TRBJ2-1, with a tentative D call TRBD1 (5 bases). V gave up 5 bases and J gave up 3 bases, with 5 bases separating them. Germline lookup yields CDR1 LGHNT and CDR2 FRNRAP. The CDR3 contains 12 residues. The CDR3 DNA reads TGTGCTAGTGGTAGGGGCTACAATGAGCAGTTCTTC. This codes for CASGRGYNEQFF.

This clone was observed a single time. The J gene is TRBJ1-1, the V gene TRBV5-1, with 7 positions matching TRBD1. The length of the CDR3 is 13 residues. CDR1 is SGHRS, CDR2 YFSETQ, per germline. The ends lost 4 bases at V and 2 bases at J; junction bases unmatched: 2. CDR3 DNA: TGCGCCAGCAGCCCAGGGGGAAACACTGAAGCTTTCTTT. Translating it yields CASSPGGNTEAFF. Together with reference TRBV5-1 and TRBJ1-1, the CDR3 gives the full variable domain: KAGVTQTPRYLIKTRGQQVTLSCSPISGHRSVSWYQQTPGQGLQFLFEYFSETQRNKGNFPGRFSGRQFSNSRSEMNVSTLELGDSALYLCASSPGGNTEAFFGQGTRLTVV.

In its sample, this clone was seen once. The rearrangement joins TRBV7-9 to TRBJ2-3; 9 nucleotides align to TRBD1. CDR1 and CDR2 from the germline V gene are SEHNR and FQNEAQ (reference sequence). The CDR3 extends over 16 amino acids. V was clipped by 3 bases and J by 4 bases; unmatched bases: 8. CDR3 bases: TGTGCCAGCAGCTTGGACGGGACAGGGAAACCAGATACGCAGTATTTT. As protein: CASSLDGTGKPDTQYF.

V usage is TRBV7-3 and J usage is TRBJ2-5; 9 bases align to TRBD2. With 2 bases clipped from V and 2 bases from J, the junction kept 6 bases outside the gene matches. Germline V gene data show CDR1 as SGHTA and CDR2 as FQGTGA. This CDR3 comprises 16 residues. Here the CDR3 reads CASSLVGSGGQETQYF. DNA of the CDR3: TGTGCCAGCAGCTTAGTAGGTAGCGGGGGACAAGAGACCCAGTACTTC. Using reference TRBV7-3 and TRBJ2-5 for the parts outside the CDR3, the full variable domain is GAGVSQTPSNKVTEKGKYVELRCDPISGHTALYWYRQSLGQGPEFLIYFQGTGAADDSGLPNDRFFAVRPEGSVSTLKIQRTERGDSAVYLCASSLVGSGGQETQYFGPGTRLLVL.

The chain recombines TRBV10-3 with TRBJ1-4, with 9 bases that match TRBD1. The germline CDR1 and CDR2 sequences are ENHRY and SYGVKD. This CDR3 has 16 residues. The V gene end was trimmed by 6 bases and the J gene end by 7 bases; junction bases not matched to a gene: 12. CDR3 in DNA: TGTGCCATCAGCGAAAGAGAAGGGACAGGGAGTGAAAAACTGTTTTTT. Protein: CAISEREGTGSEKLFF.

This clone occurred once. The chain couples TRBV25-1 to TRBJ1-5; a weak D match, TRBD1 (5 bases). The germline V gene has CDR1 MGHDK and CDR2 SYGVNS. This CDR3 spans 14 amino acids. The ends were cut back, 6 bases at V and 1 base at J, with 10 bases in the middle. CDR3 residues: CASRGHGSNQPQHF. The CDR3 DNA reads TGTGCCAGCAGAGGACATGGCAGCAATCAGCCCCAGCATTTT.

V gene TRBV28 combines with J gene TRBJ2-5; a weak D match, TRBD2 (7 bases). Germline lookup yields CDR1 MDHEN and CDR2 SYDVKM. V was clipped by 5 bases and J by 5 bases, with 18 bases between them. The CDR3 totals 15 residues. CDR3 region: CASSPATRGGETQYF. The CDR3 DNA reads TGTGCCAGCAGTCCGGCAACTAGGGGGGGGGAGACCCAGTACTTC.

The chain links TRBV5-1 to TRBJ1-1; no definite D call. The CDR3 extends over 15 amino acids. CDR1 is SGHRS and CDR2 is YFSETQ in the germline V gene. The V gene lost 3 bases and the J gene lost 5 bases, with 17 bases spanning the gap. The CDR3 here is CASSSDRPGRTEAFF. The CDR3, as DNA: TGCGCCAGCAGCTCCGACCGCCCCGGGAGGACTGAAGCTTTCTTT.

CDR3 region: CASSISLITGEHEQFF. The CDR3 DNA reads as TGTGCCAGTAGTATTAGTCTTATAACAGGAGAGCATGAGCAGTTCTTC. This chain uses TRBV19 with TRBJ2-1; a possible D gene is TRBD1 (5 bases). The CDR3 sequence is 16 residues long. From germline, CDR1 is LNHDA and CDR2 SQIVND (reference sequence). V was pared by 3 bases and J by 8 bases, with 20 bases between.

The rearrangement joins TRBV9 to TRBJ2-7; possible D gene TRBD1, 6 bases. The V end lost 0 bases, the J end lost 3 bases, and 7 bases lay between the germline ends. This CDR3 has 13 amino acids. Germline-derived CDR1 and CDR2 are SGDLS and YYNGEE. CDR3 sequence: CASSVGQDYEQYF. The CDR3 nucleotides are TGTGCCAGCAGCGTAGGACAGGACTACGAGCAGTACTTC.

The chain links TRBV27 to TRBJ2-5, with 11 bases aligning to TRBD2. The CDR3 is 16 residues long. Germline loops: CDR1 MNHEY, CDR2 SMNVEV (reference sequence). V shed 6 bases and J 3 bases; nucleotides not matched to a gene: 9. The CDR3 DNA sequence: TGTGCCAGCAGGCAGCCGTTGACTAGCGGGGAAGAGACCCAGTACTTC. Its protein is CASRQPLTSGEETQYF.

The chain uses TRBV5-1 and TRBJ2-1; D is ambiguous. V dropped 4 bases and J dropped 5 bases, with 16 bases sitting between them. Germline V lookup: CDR1 SGHRS, CDR2 YFSETQ. This CDR3 contains 15 residues. DNA for the CDR3: TGCGCCAGCAGCCTACTATTCATGTCGGACAATGAGCAGTTCTTC. Translated: CASSLLFMSDNEQFF.

The V gene is TRBV4-3, the J gene TRBJ2-3; TRBD2 agrees at 7 bases. V was clipped by 1 base and J by 2 bases; unmatched bases: 3. Germline V lookup: CDR1 LGHNA, CDR2 YSLEER. The CDR3 covers 15 residues. CDR3 sequence: CASSQASGLTDTQYF. CDR3 nucleotides: TGCGCCAGCAGCCAAGCTAGCGGCCTCACAGATACGCAGTATTTT.

DNA for the CDR3: TGTGCCAGCAGCCCCCAGACAGGTTCCACTGAAGCTTTCTTT. It codes for CASSPQTGSTEAFF. The J gene is TRBJ1-1, the V gene TRBV9; D perhaps matches TRBD1 (6 bases). Germline lookup yields CDR1 SGDLS and CDR2 YYNGEE. The CDR3 is made up of 14 amino acids. Between the trimmed V and J ends, which lost 4 bases and 4 bases, there was a span of 14 bases.

The rearrangement uses TRBV4-3 and TRBJ1-4, with 9 bases matching TRBD1. Germline assignment: CDR1 LGHNA and CDR2 YSLEER. CDR3 length: 15 residues. V lost 0 bases to trimming and J lost 10 bases; unmatched junction nucleotides: 6. The CDR3 is CASSQDHRGRGKLFF. DNA of the CDR3: TGCGCCAGCAGCCAAGATCACAGGGGGCGAGGAAAACTGTTTTTT.

The chain is built from TRBV5-4 and TRBJ2-7, with 7 bases identical to TRBD2. J was trimmed by 2 bases and V by 4 bases; bases with no gene match: 6. There are 14 residues in the CDR3. The germline gives CDR1 SGHNT, CDR2 YYREEE (reference sequence). Here the CDR3 DNA reads TGTGCCAGCAGCCTGTGGGGAGGGACCTACGAGCAGTACTTC. It encodes CASSLWGGTYEQYF.